A single sample is the source of the 29 T cell receptor beta chains below, sequenced in a study of OX40 agonist ivuxolimab in advanced cancers. The table came from immunoSEQ multiplex PCR; TCRdb's copy has only in-frame clones and leaves some out. The data hold roughly 56,000 clones, with roughly nine tenths observed a single time. Source: CD4+ or CD8+ T cells sorted from blood, taken in a trial of the OX40 agonist ivuxolimab. These receptors were obtained from an adult with an advanced solid tumor such as melanoma, head and neck, liver or kidney cancer.

The V and J genes are TRBV5-4 and TRBJ2-5; D is perhaps TRBD1 (6 bases). Germline V lookup: CDR1 SGHNT, CDR2 YYREEE (reference sequence). The V end lost 2 bases, the J end lost 2 bases, and 13 bases lay between the germline ends. The CDR3 has 15 residues. CDR3 bases: TGTGCCAGCAGCTTACTGACAGGTATACAAGAGACCCAGTACTTC. Protein product: CASSLLTGIQETQYF.

The chain joins TRBV7-2 to TRBJ2-1; D is perhaps TRBD1 or TRBD2 (5 bases each). Germline values: CDR1 SGHTA, CDR2 FQGNSA. V was shortened by 5 bases and J by 7 bases, with 15 bases between the two germline ends. This CDR3 contains 14 residues. The CDR3 sequence is CASSPSRGLNEQFF. The CDR3 coding sequence is TGTGCCAGCAGCCCGTCGAGGGGTTTGAATGAGCAGTTCTTC.

This clone has only one observation. J is TRBJ2-5 and V is TRBV28; D call uncertain. The CDR3 is 16 residues long. Germline V gene sequence: CDR1 MDHEN, CDR2 SYDVKM. The V gene lost 4 bases and the J gene lost 2 bases, with 17 bases spanning the gap. The CDR3 nucleotides read TGTGCCAGCAGTTCCTCGAGACTCGGCCCACAAGAGACCCAGTACTTC. Translating gives CASSSSRLGPQETQYF.

The rearrangement uses TRBV18 and TRBJ2-5, with unresolved D. This CDR3 is 15 amino acids long. Germline assignment: CDR1 KGHSH and CDR2 LQKENI. Trimming removed 0 bases from V and 3 bases from J, with 11 bases in between. The CDR3 spells CASSPPVGSKETQYF. DNA for the CDR3: TGTGCCAGCTCACCACCGGTAGGGTCTAAAGAGACCCAGTACTTC.

V is TRBV30 and J is TRBJ1-5, with a weak D call TRBD1 (5 bases). The germline V and J ends were trimmed by 2 bases and 3 bases, with 8 bases remaining between them. The CDR3 has 13 amino acids. Germline V gene sequence: CDR1 GTSNPN, CDR2 SVGIG (reference sequence). Here the CDR3 reads CAWSLGVNQPQHF. CDR3 DNA sequence: TGTGCCTGGAGTTTAGGGGTCAATCAGCCCCAGCATTTT.

V and J are TRBV4-1 and TRBJ2-5; 10 bases fit TRBD2. V lost 2 bases and J lost 4; bases outside the gene matches: 7. CDR3 length equals 16 residues. Germline V gives CDR1 MGHRA, CDR2 YSYEKL. CDR3 region: CASSQSFASGRETQYF. Written as DNA, the CDR3 is TGCGCCAGCAGCCAATCCTTCGCTAGCGGGAGAGAGACCCAGTACTTC.

The gene calls are TRBV5-1 and TRBJ1-5; D is possibly TRBD1 (5 bases). V lost 2 bases, J lost 4 bases, and 7 bases lay in between. The CDR3 has 13 residues. Germline V gives CDR1 SGHRS, CDR2 YFSETQ. The CDR3 loop reads CASSLGQNQPQHF. In DNA, the CDR3 is TGCGCCAGCAGCTTAGGACAAAATCAGCCCCAGCATTTT.

The chain has TRBV7-8 and TRBJ2-3; D is perhaps TRBD1 (6 bases). Germline V gives CDR1 SGHVS, CDR2 FQNEAQ. Trimming took off 8 bases at V and 6 bases at J, with 9 bases between the two ends. The CDR3 runs to 11 residues. This chain's CDR3 is CASWGRDTQYF. The CDR3 coding sequence is TGTGCCAGCTGGGGGCGGGATACGCAGTATTTT.

This chain links TRBV5-1 with TRBJ2-7; 11 nucleotides match TRBD1. The CDR3 runs 18 residues. V gave up 2 bases and J gave up 6 bases; unmatched junction bases: 16. CDR1 is SGHRS, CDR2 YFSETQ, per germline. The CDR3 loop is CASSFGTGGTRATLEQYF. The DNA of the CDR3 is TGCGCCAGCAGCTTCGGGACAGGGGGTACCAGGGCTACCCTCGAGCAGTACTTC.

The J gene is TRBJ2-3, the V gene TRBV7-3, with TRBD2 matching over 8 bases. The trim removed 5 bases at V and 6 bases at J, leaving 10 bases unmatched. The germline V gene encodes CDR1 SGHTA and CDR2 FQGTGA. CDR3 length: 15 residues. The CDR3 spells CASSRGLVRSDTQYF. For the CDR3, the DNA is TGTGCCAGCAGCCGGGGACTAGTCCGGTCCGATACGCAGTATTTT.

For this clone: Other DNA sequences in the sample encode the same CDR3. The chain combines TRBV9 with TRBJ2-3, with no clear D. Germline V CDR1 and CDR2: SGDLS, YYNGEE. Deletions cut 0 bases from V and 3 bases from J, with 8 bases between. The CDR3 runs to 14 residues. The CDR3: CASSVGGVTDTQYF. CDR3 in DNA: TGTGCCAGCAGCGTAGGTGGGGTAACAGATACGCAGTATTTT.

This sequence joins TRBV29-1 and TRBJ1-1; a weak D match, TRBD1 (6 bases). V shed 4 bases and J shed 5 bases, with 20 bases lying between them. CDR1 is SQVTM and CDR2 is ANQGSEA in the germline V gene. The CDR3 has 15 amino acids. CDR3 protein: CSVGASRGARTEAFF. CDR3 in DNA: TGCAGCGTTGGAGCTTCTCGGGGGGCGAGAACTGAAGCTTTCTTT.

J is TRBJ2-1 and V is TRBV11-1; 9 bases align to TRBD2. Germline CDR1 and CDR2: SGHAT and FQDESV (reference sequence). V was clipped by 4 bases and J by 4 bases; unmatched bases: 8. This CDR3 region has 16 residues. CDR3 in amino acids: CASSSGGSGSYNEQFF. The CDR3 region has the DNA TGTGCCAGCAGCTCCGGTGGTAGCGGGAGTTACAATGAGCAGTTCTTC.

This clone has just a few counts. This chain links TRBV19 with TRBJ2-6; D ambiguous. Trimming took 3 bases from V and 2 from J, leaving 11 bases between them. CDR1 and CDR2 from the germline V gene are LNHDA and SQIVND (reference sequence). The CDR3 extends over 16 amino acids. The CDR3 bases are TGTGCCAGTAGTATGTCCGGTCGGACTGGGGCCAACGTCCTGACTTTC. Residues: CASSMSGRTGANVLTF.

CDR3 DNA sequence: TGTGCCAGCAGTTTAAGAGGACGCCTGGAAAAACTGTTTTTT. As protein: CASSLRGRLEKLFF. The chain employs TRBV28 and TRBJ1-4; no clear D. Germline CDR1 MDHEN, CDR2 SYDVKM. The CDR3 has 14 amino acids. Trimming left V 2 bases short and J 8 bases short, with 12 bases between.

The chain uses TRBV18 and TRBJ1-1, with 9 bases fitting TRBD1. V dropped 5 bases and J dropped 6; count of bases not matched to a gene: 4. Germline-derived CDR1 and CDR2 are KGHSH and LQKENI. This CDR3 has 13 residues. Written as DNA, the CDR3 is TGTGCCAGCTCAAACTGGACAGGGGCTGAAGCTTTCTTT. Translation: CASSNWTGAEAFF.

The V and J genes are TRBV18 and TRBJ2-2; D tentatively fits TRBD1 or TRBD2 (6 bases each). V dropped 4 bases and J dropped 7 bases, with 16 bases sitting between them. CDR3 length equals 15 residues. In germline, CDR1 is KGHSH, CDR2 LQKENI. CDR3 nucleotide sequence: TGTGCCAGCTCACGGGGGGCGGCGAAAAACGGGGAGCTGTTTTTT. Amino acid sequence: CASSRGAAKNGELFF.

This rearrangement joins TRBV6-1 to TRBJ2-3; TRBD1 matches at 7 bases. Germline trimming cut 6 bases from V and 11 bases from J; bases unmatched to any gene: 8. Germline V gene sequence: CDR1 MNHNS, CDR2 SASEGT. CDR3 length equals 12 residues. The CDR3 nucleotides read TGTGCCAGCAGATCCGACAGGGCGGGGCAGTATTTT. Encoded protein: CASRSDRAGQYF.

V gene TRBV6-5 combines with J gene TRBJ2-7; D gene unclear. From germline, CDR1 is MNHEY and CDR2 SVGAGI. The CDR3 runs 11 residues. V dropped 4 bases and J dropped 4 bases, with 5 bases sitting between them. The CDR3 coding sequence is TGTGCCAGCAGTTTATATTACGAGCAGTACTTC. As protein: CASSLYYEQYF.

This rearrangement joins TRBV6-1 to TRBJ1-2, with TRBD1 matching over 7 bases. The V segment lost 5 bases and the J segment 4 bases; nucleotides outside the gene matches: 10. Germline V gene data show CDR1 as MNHNS and CDR2 as SASEGT. The length of the CDR3 is 15 residues. This CDR3 reads CASSFGEGGAYGYTF. The CDR3 nucleotides read TGTGCCAGCAGTTTCGGCGAAGGGGGCGCCTATGGCTACACCTTC.

This sequence joins TRBV19 and TRBJ2-5; D possibly corresponds to TRBD2 (6 bases). V lost 3 bases and J 5 bases, leaving 16 bases between the germline ends. This CDR3 comprises 15 residues. Per the germline V gene, CDR1 is LNHDA and CDR2 is SQIVND (reference sequence). This chain's CDR3 is CASSMVGAGRETQYF. The CDR3, as DNA: TGTGCCAGTAGTATGGTAGGAGCAGGGAGGGAGACCCAGTACTTC.

This chain links TRBV6-1 with TRBJ1-5, with 10 bases fitting TRBD1. V dropped 5 bases and J dropped 2; count of bases not matched to a gene: 6. CDR1 MNHNS and CDR2 SASEGT come from the germline V gene. There are 16 residues in the CDR3. CDR3 sequence reads: CASSKGTGVRNQPQHF. The CDR3 bases are TGTGCCAGCAGTAAAGGGACAGGGGTTCGCAATCAGCCCCAGCATTTT.

The chain uses TRBV28 and TRBJ2-2; 9 positions agree with TRBD2. With 2 bases clipped from V and 0 bases from J, the junction kept 7 bases outside the gene matches. This CDR3 has 18 residues. Germline V gene lookup returns CDR1 MDHEN and CDR2 SYDVKM. For the CDR3, the DNA is TGTGCCAGCAGTTTACTAGGACTAGCGAACGCGAACACCGGGGAGCTGTTTTTT. It is translated as CASSLLGLANANTGELFF.

The chain uses TRBV5-1 and TRBJ1-3, with D perhaps TRBD1 (5 bases). V was cut by 7 bases and J by 4 bases, with 15 bases left in between. CDR1 SGHRS and CDR2 YFSETQ come from the germline V gene. CDR3 length: 14 amino acids. The CDR3 here is CASGTGTAGNTIYF. CDR3 DNA sequence: TGCGCCAGCGGCACCGGGACGGCCGGAAACACCATATATTTT.

The chain combines TRBV30 with TRBJ1-4; D uncertain. V was clipped by 2 bases and J by 0 bases, with 13 bases between them. CDR1 and CDR2 (germline): GTSNPN, SVGIG (reference sequence). CDR3 length: 16 residues. CDR3 residues: CAWSRGRAATNEKLFF. The CDR3 DNA reads as TGTGCCTGGAGTAGAGGGCGGGCGGCAACTAATGAAAAACTGTTTTTT.

The rearrangement links TRBV19 to TRBJ1-1; perhaps TRBD1 as D (5 bases). With 0 bases removed from V and 8 bases from J, the gap between germline ends came to 16 bases. This CDR3 has 15 amino acids. Germline CDR1 is LNHDA and CDR2 is SQIVND (reference sequence). CDR3 nucleotide sequence: TGTGCCAGTAGTATAGAGAGCCTCGGGGGTCAGGAAGCTTTCTTT. This codes for CASSIESLGGQEAFF.

This sequence joins TRBV7-2 and TRBJ2-7; D ambiguous. This CDR3 is 12 amino acids long. The ends were cut back, 7 bases at V and 10 bases at J, with 17 bases in the middle. CDR1 SGHTA and CDR2 FQGNSA come from the germline V gene. CDR3 coding DNA: TGTGCCAGCACTTCTTCCGGAACGTCTCAGTACTTC. Translation gives CASTSSGTSQYF.

This sequence joins TRBV29-1 and TRBJ2-5; no clear D. There are 13 residues in the CDR3. Germline CDR1 SQVTM, CDR2 ANQGSEA. V was shortened by 3 bases and J by 4 bases, with 12 bases between the two germline ends. This chain's CDR3 is CSVDYGVIETQYF. In nucleotides, the CDR3 is TGCAGCGTTGATTATGGGGTGATAGAGACCCAGTACTTC.

This clone appeared a few times. The rearrangement links TRBV30 to TRBJ1-5, with D uncertain. The CDR3 has 13 amino acids. V gave up 7 bases and J gave up 3 bases, with 13 bases separating them. Per germline, CDR1 GTSNPN and CDR2 SVGIG (reference sequence). The CDR3 reads CAFAGRDNQPQHF. The CDR3 bases are TGTGCCTTCGCTGGAAGGGACAATCAGCCCCAGCATTTT.